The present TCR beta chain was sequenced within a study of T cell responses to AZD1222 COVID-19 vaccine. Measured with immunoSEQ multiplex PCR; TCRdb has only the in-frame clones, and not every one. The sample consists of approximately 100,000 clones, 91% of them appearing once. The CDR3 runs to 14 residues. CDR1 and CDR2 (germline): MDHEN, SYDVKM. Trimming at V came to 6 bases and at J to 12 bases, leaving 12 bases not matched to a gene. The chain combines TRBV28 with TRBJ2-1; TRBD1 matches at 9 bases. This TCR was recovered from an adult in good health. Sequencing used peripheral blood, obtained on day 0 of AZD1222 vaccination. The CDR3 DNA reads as TGTGCCAGCAGGGCCGGGACAGGGTCCTGGTGGCAGTTCTTC. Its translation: CASRAGTGSWWQFF.